The rows below give T cell receptor beta chains drawn from one sample of a study of blood T cell repertoires in COVID-19. Here immunoSEQ multiplex PCR was the method, and the copy in TCRdb shows in-frame clones only, minus some. The table lists some 190,000 clones, approximately 80% of them singletons. The sample consisted of peripheral blood. The receptors derive from a woman between 45 and 60 years old with acute or convalescent COVID-19. Both conserved end residues are part of each CDR3. A D gene is named only where the DNA matches it firmly. The size of a clone is reported for some rows only, either as once, few or many, or as a class for expanded clones.

CDR3aa,CDR3nt,v_gene,d_gene,j_gene,abundance
CASSGTGGYQPQHF,TGTGCCAGCAGCGGGACAGGGGGTTATCAGCCCCAGCATTTT,TRBV28,TRBD1,TRBJ1-5,.
CARSCRGRDYNEQFF,TGTGCCAGAAGCTGCCGAGGGAGGGACTACAATGAGCAGTTCTTC,TRBV5-3,TRBD2,TRBJ2-1,.
CASKRSDNQPQHF,TGCGCCAGCAAAAGGAGCGACAATCAGCCCCAGCATTTT,TRBV10-2,.,TRBJ1-5,.
CASRPPWQVRGYTF,TGTGCCAGCAGACCACCGTGGCAGGTTAGGGGCTACACCTTC,TRBV28,.,TRBJ1-2,.
CASSYPKTGMGGNTEAFF,TGTGCCAGCTCGTATCCCAAGACAGGGATGGGAGGGAACACTGAAGCTTTCTTT,TRBV18,TRBD1,TRBJ1-1,once
CATSDPGQNYGYTF,TGTGCCACCAGTGATCCCGGACAGAACTATGGCTACACCTTC,TRBV24-1,.,TRBJ1-2,.
CASSLGTARTYEQYF,TGTGCCAGCAGTCTCGGGACAGCAAGAACCTACGAGCAGTACTTC,TRBV6-5,TRBD1,TRBJ2-7,.
CASSLASGGRANSPLHF,TGTGCCAGCAGCTTAGCGTCTGGGGGCAGGGCGAATTCACCCCTCCACTTT,TRBV7-2,.,TRBJ1-6,once
CASSSGGMEKLFF,TGTGCCAGCAGTTCAGGGGGCATGGAAAAACTGTTTTTT,TRBV28,TRBD1,TRBJ1-4,.
CASSDSAGFGNSPLHF,TGTGCCAGCAGTGACTCGGCAGGGTTTGGAAATTCACCCCTCCACTTT,TRBV6-4,.,TRBJ1-6,.
CASRSNSHEQYF,TGTGCCAGCAGGAGTAATTCCCACGAGCAGTACTTC,TRBV27,.,TRBJ2-7,.
CASSPAGVYGYTF,TGTGCCAGCAGTCCTGCAGGGGTCTATGGCTACACCTTC,TRBV12-3/TRBV12-4,.,TRBJ1-2,.
CASSRGEKLFF,TGTGCCTCCTCCAGGGGTGAAAAACTGTTTTTT,TRBV30,.,TRBJ1-4,.
CASSLGRTGWGQFF,TGTGCCAGCAGCTTAGGACGGACAGGGTGGGGGCAGTTCTTC,TRBV7-2,TRBD1,TRBJ2-1,few
CASSLGGTRYEKLFF,TGTGCCAGCAGCTTAGGTGGGACACGATATGAAAAACTGTTTTTT,TRBV7-9,.,TRBJ1-4,.
CASSPGGAADSYGYTF,TGTGCCAGCAGTCCCGGGGGTGCGGCGGATTCCTATGGCTACACCTTC,TRBV6-2/TRBV6-3,.,TRBJ1-2,.
CASSFSQGARYGYTF,TGTGCCAGCAGTTTCTCCCAGGGGGCTAGGTATGGCTACACCTTC,TRBV28,TRBD1,TRBJ1-2,.
CASSPPWGGYGYTF,TGTGCCAGTAGCCCCCCTTGGGGAGGCTATGGCTACACCTTC,TRBV19,.,TRBJ1-2,.
CASSLWGTGGDEDTQYF,TGTGCCAGCAGCCTGTGGGGTACCGGGGGGGACGAAGATACGCAGTATTTT,TRBV4-2,TRBD2,TRBJ2-3,once
CASSERTTEVTEAFF,TGTGCCAGCTCCGAAAGGACGACAGAGGTCACTGAAGCTTTCTTT,TRBV18,.,TRBJ1-1,.
CASSRDRGATNEKLFF,TGTGCCAGCAGCCGGGACAGGGGAGCAACTAATGAAAAACTGTTTTTT,TRBV9,TRBD1,TRBJ1-4,.
CASSIGAGYNQPQHF,TGTGCCAGTAGTATAGGGGCGGGTTACAATCAGCCCCAGCATTTT,TRBV19,.,TRBJ1-5,.
CASSPRPYEQYF,TGTGCCAGCAGTCCGCGGCCCTACGAGCAGTACTTC,TRBV12-3/TRBV12-4,.,TRBJ2-7,.
CASRKRGGNTIYF,TGTGCCAGCAGAAAGAGGGGGGGAAACACCATATATTTT,TRBV5-6,.,TRBJ1-3,.
CASSFSSSGRASGQFF,TGTGCCAGCAGCTTTTCCTCTAGCGGGAGGGCCTCGGGACAGTTCTTC,TRBV2,TRBD2,TRBJ2-1,.
CASSYSSGANVLTF,TGTGCCAGCAGTTATAGCTCTGGGGCCAACGTCCTGACTTTC,TRBV2,.,TRBJ2-6,.
CASSVSGTGGQPQHF,TGTGCCAGCAGCGTATCCGGGACAGGGGGTCAGCCCCAGCATTTT,TRBV9,TRBD1,TRBJ1-5,.
CATSKLGGPEAFF,TGTGCCACCAGCAAATTGGGGGGGCCTGAAGCTTTCTTT,TRBV15,.,TRBJ1-1,.
CATRAGGSGTEAFF,TGTGCTACCAGAGCGGGGGGTTCGGGAACTGAAGCTTTCTTT,TRBV6-5,.,TRBJ1-1,.
CASSRGIAGGKSYEQYF,TGTGCCAGCAGTCGTGGAATTGCGGGGGGGAAGTCCTACGAGCAGTACTTC,TRBV7-2,TRBD2,TRBJ2-7,.
CASRDRGRTEAFF,TGTGCCAGCCGGGACAGGGGCAGAACTGAAGCTTTCTTT,TRBV27,TRBD1,TRBJ1-1,.
CASSPRQGRAEAFF,TGTGCCAGCAGCCCCAGACAGGGGAGGGCTGAAGCTTTCTTT,TRBV5-5,TRBD1,TRBJ1-1,few
CASSYEPPGAYNEQFF,TGTGCCAGCAGTTACGAACCCCCAGGGGCCTACAATGAGCAGTTCTTC,TRBV6-5,.,TRBJ2-1,.
CASRLDNAYNSPLHF,TGTGCCAGCAGGCTGGACAACGCCTATAATTCACCCCTCCACTTT,TRBV6-5,.,TRBJ1-6,.
CAWRRGTTYEQYF,TGTGCCTGGAGGAGGGGGACGACCTACGAGCAGTACTTC,TRBV30,.,TRBJ2-7,once
CASSPGDLLSSRSSYEQYF,TGTGCCAGCAGCCCCGGGGACTTACTCAGCTCTAGGAGCTCCTACGAGCAGTACTTC,TRBV7-8,.,TRBJ2-7,.
CATSGPGQGGGPNSEAFF,TGTGCCACCAGTGGTCCGGGACAGGGTGGTGGCCCGAACTCTGAAGCTTTCTTT,TRBV24-1,TRBD1,TRBJ1-1,.
CATSRDPIFGGNTEAFF,TGTGCCACCAGCAGAGATCCGATTTTCGGGGGGAACACTGAAGCTTTCTTT,TRBV15,.,TRBJ1-1,.
CASSSGDSYEQYF,TGTGCCAGCAGTAGCGGAGACTCATACGAGCAGTACTTC,TRBV6-2/TRBV6-3,.,TRBJ2-7,.
CASSLVGGYNTEAFF,TGTGCCAGCAGCTTAGTAGGAGGGTACAACACTGAAGCTTTCTTT,TRBV7-8,.,TRBJ1-1,.
CASSSSRAGGPHEQYF,TGTGCCAGCAGTTCCTCTAGAGCGGGGGGGCCCCACGAGCAGTACTTC,TRBV6-5,TRBD2,TRBJ2-7,.
CASSLDRRWDSGNTEAFF,TGTGCCAGCAGCTTGGATCGTCGCTGGGACAGTGGGAACACTGAAGCTTTCTTT,TRBV5-4,TRBD1,TRBJ1-1,.
CASSLDSSWGELFF,TGTGCCAGCAGCTTGGACAGCTCTTGGGGGGAGCTGTTTTTT,TRBV7-2,.,TRBJ2-2,many
CASRALAGGHNEQFF,TGTGCCAGCAGGGCCTTAGCGGGAGGTCACAATGAGCAGTTCTTC,TRBV27,TRBD2,TRBJ2-1,.
CASRLQGAGDTQYF,TGTGCCAGCAGATTACAGGGGGCAGGAGATACGCAGTATTTT,TRBV2,TRBD1,TRBJ2-3,.
CASSYQTRSGNEQFF,TGTGCCAGCAGCTATCAGACTAGATCCGGCAATGAGCAGTTCTTC,TRBV7-9,.,TRBJ2-1,.